These 32 T cell receptor beta chains share one sample of origin, sequenced in a study of ipilimumab plus nivolumab after autologous stem cell transplantation. This table comes from immunoSEQ multiplex PCR, and its TCRdb copy is limited to in-frame clones, with some not included. Here the sample spans around 3,200 clones, approximately 80% being singletons. Here the sequenced sample was PBMCs, taken in a trial of ipilimumab plus nivolumab as post-transplant consolidation. These receptors all come from a male donor with multiple myeloma.

The V call is TRBV18, the J call TRBJ2-7, with 10 positions matching TRBD1. The CDR3 runs 14 residues. Germline V gene lookup returns CDR1 KGHSH and CDR2 LQKENI. V gave up 6 bases and J gave up 3 bases; unmatched junction bases: 5. CDR3: CASSPGTGDYEQYF. The CDR3 coding sequence is TGTGCCAGCTCCCCCGGGACAGGGGACTACGAGCAGTACTTC.

This clone has more than one count but fewer than ten. This chain uses TRBV11-2 with TRBJ1-2; TRBD1 is a possible D gene (5 bases). Per the germline V gene, CDR1 is SGHAT and CDR2 is FQNNGV. The CDR3 has 13 amino acids. V shed 2 bases and J shed 5 bases, with 9 bases lying between them. The CDR3 coding sequence is TGTGCCAGCAGCTTATCCGGGGCGTATGGCTACACCTTC. As protein: CASSLSGAYGYTF.

CDR3 in DNA: TGTGCCAGCAGCTCCCAAGGAGGAAGTCTTGGTGGGCAGTACTTC. The encoded protein is CASSSQGGSLGGQYF. V usage is TRBV7-3 and J usage is TRBJ2-7; D may be TRBD2 (5 bases). The germline V gene encodes CDR1 SGHTA and CDR2 FQGTGA. V was cut by 4 bases and J by 9 bases, with 22 bases left in between. The CDR3 is made up of 15 amino acids.

The chain uses TRBV4-3 and TRBJ2-5; D is perhaps TRBD2 (7 bases). Germline CDR1 LGHNA, CDR2 YSLEER. This CDR3 is built from 16 residues. V was cut by 1 base and J by 1 base, with 13 bases left in between. The CDR3 loop is CASSQARGAAQETQYF. As DNA, the CDR3 is TGCGCCAGCAGCCAAGCCCGGGGGGCAGCCCAAGAGACCCAGTACTTC.

The J gene is TRBJ2-7, the V gene TRBV11-2, with 8 bases aligning to TRBD2. CDR3 length: 16 amino acids. CDR1 and CDR2 (germline): SGHAT, FQNNGV. The trim removed 1 base at V and 2 bases at J, leaving 7 bases unmatched. The CDR3 nucleotides read TGTGCCAGCAGCTTAGTGCCGGGACTAGTTCCCTACGAGCAGTACTTC. This translates into CASSLVPGLVPYEQYF.

The chain is built from TRBV6-1 and TRBJ1-1; D uncertain. The V end was cut by 4 bases, the J end by 10 bases, with 16 bases between. Germline-derived CDR1 and CDR2 are MNHNS and SASEGT. The CDR3 is 13 amino acids. CDR3 DNA sequence: TGTGCCAGCAGTGCCCGGGAACGCCGCGGAGCTTTCTTT. Amino acids: CASSARERRGAFF.

CDR3 sequence: CASSPQDRSFRYGYTF. The CDR3 DNA sequence: TGTGCCAGCAGCCCCCAGGACAGGAGCTTCCGCTATGGCTACACCTTC. V gene TRBV9 combines with J gene TRBJ1-2; TRBD1 aligns across 7 bases. Losses at the gene ends were 4 bases for V and 4 bases for J; bases not matched to a gene: 13. This CDR3 is built from 16 residues. Germline loops: CDR1 SGDLS, CDR2 YYNGEE.

This sequence joins TRBV5-1 and TRBJ1-6; D call uncertain. Germline lookup yields CDR1 SGHRS and CDR2 YFSETQ. Trimming stripped 0 bases from V and 5 bases from J, with 9 bases between. This CDR3 spans 15 amino acids. The CDR3 here is CASSLGRTDNSPLHF. DNA of the CDR3: TGCGCCAGCAGCTTGGGGCGCACCGATAATTCACCCCTCCACTTT.

This rearrangement joins TRBV4-1 to TRBJ1-4; TRBD1 matches at 9 bases. In germline, CDR1 is MGHRA, CDR2 YSYEKL. The length of the CDR3 is 15 residues. J gave up 6 bases and V 4 bases, and 6 bases lay outside the gene matches. CDR3 nucleotide sequence: TGCGCCAGCAGCCCACAGGGGGCCCAGGATGAAAAACTGTTTTTT. This translates into CASSPQGAQDEKLFF.

The V gene is TRBV14, the J gene TRBJ2-3; 8 bases are shared with TRBD2. Germline loops: CDR1 SGHDN, CDR2 FVKESK. The CDR3 sequence is 15 residues long. The ends lost 4 bases at V and 1 base at J; junction bases unmatched: 4. The CDR3 here is CASSRFSGGTDTQYF. The CDR3 coding sequence is TGTGCCAGCAGCCGTTTTAGCGGGGGCACAGATACGCAGTATTTT.

The genes are TRBV27 and TRBJ2-6; D call uncertain. The CDR3 contains 13 residues. Trimming stripped 2 bases from V and 8 bases from J, with 7 bases between. The germline gives CDR1 MNHEY, CDR2 SMNVEV (reference sequence). The chain's CDR3 is CASSLSDSNVLTF. CDR3 sequence (DNA): TGTGCCAGCAGTTTAAGTGACTCCAACGTCCTGACTTTC.

The chain employs TRBV6-1 and TRBJ1-1; no clear D. Deletions cut 7 bases from V and 6 bases from J, with 12 bases between. Germline V gene data show CDR1 as MNHNS and CDR2 as SASEGT. This CDR3 is built from 12 residues. The DNA for the CDR3 is TGTGCCAGCACCCCCCCCAGTGCTGAAGCTTTCTTT. Translating gives CASTPPSAEAFF.

V and J are TRBV27 and TRBJ2-5; 7 bases are shared with TRBD1. The end of the DNA is better explained by TRBJ2-7, so the J call may be wrong. Looked up from germline, CDR1 is MNHEY and CDR2 is SMNVEV (reference sequence). The CDR3 is 13 amino acids. CDR3 loop: CASSLQGQYEQYF. The CDR3 nucleotides read TGTGCCAGCAGTTTACAGGGACAGTACGAGCAGTACTTC.

The rearrangement links TRBV21-1 to TRBJ1-5. TRBV21-1 is tagged as a pseudogene. The CDR3 is 13 amino acids. The CDR3 spells CASSKVRNQPQHF. CDR3 nucleotides: TGTGCCAGCAGCAAAGTGCGCAATCAGCCCCAGCATTTT.

This clone was counted only a few times. The chain combines TRBV11-1 with TRBJ2-7; 7 bases align to TRBD1. The germline CDR1 and CDR2 sequences are SGHAT and FQDESV (reference sequence). The CDR3 is 13 residues long. V shed 5 bases and J 12 bases; nucleotides not matched to a gene: 13. The CDR3 region is CASSKGQILQPYF. CDR3 coding DNA: TGTGCCAGCAGCAAGGGACAGATCCTCCAGCCGTACTTC.

This sequence joins TRBV18 and TRBJ1-1; 7 nucleotides align to TRBD1. Germline V gene data show CDR1 as KGHSH and CDR2 as LQKENI. CDR3 size: 13 residues. Unmatched junction bases numbered 8, after V lost 0 bases and J lost 13 bases. The CDR3 protein is CASSPPGGGEGFF. The CDR3 DNA sequence: TGTGCCAGCTCACCACCCGGAGGGGGCGAGGGTTTCTTT.

The rearrangement links TRBV7-9 to TRBJ2-7; D gene unclear. This CDR3 is built from 14 residues. V was cut by 6 bases and J by 5 bases, with 17 bases left in between. Germline V gene sequence: CDR1 SEHNR, CDR2 FQNEAQ (reference sequence). The CDR3 bases are TGTGCCAGCAGTAGTGGAACAGTAGTCGACGAGCAGTACTTC. It is translated as CASSSGTVVDEQYF.

This clone occurred a few times. V is TRBV28 and J is TRBJ1-5; maybe TRBD1 (5 bases). CDR3 size: 18 residues. Germline V lookup: CDR1 MDHEN, CDR2 SYDVKM. V lost 6 bases and J lost 0, with 21 bases in between. CDR3 amino acids: CASSFPGTDLYSNQPQHF. The DNA of the CDR3 is TGTGCCAGCAGCTTCCCCGGGACCGACCTTTATAGCAATCAGCCCCAGCATTTT.

This clone was recorded a few times. V and J are TRBV19 and TRBJ2-5; TRBD2 agrees at 13 bases. CDR1 is LNHDA and CDR2 is SQIVND in the germline V gene (reference sequence). V dropped 4 bases and J dropped 3; count of bases not matched to a gene: 8. The CDR3 length is 17 residues. The CDR3 DNA reads as TGTGCCAGTAGTACATCCGGACTAGCGGGGGAGGAAGAGACCCAGTACTTC. It specifies CASSTSGLAGEEETQYF.

The chain carries TRBV15 and TRBJ2-3; D is unclear. This CDR3 contains 11 residues. V lost 4 bases and J lost 2, with 1 base in between. Germline loops: CDR1 LNHNV, CDR2 YYDKDF (reference sequence). CDR3 bases: TGTGCCACCAGCATCACAGATACGCAGTATTTT. Amino acid sequence: CATSITDTQYF.

J is TRBJ1-6 and V is TRBV5-1, with 9 nucleotides matching TRBD1. The CDR3 loop spans 15 amino acids. With V trimmed by 0 bases and J by 11 bases, 6 bases remained unmatched. The germline CDR1 and CDR2 sequences are SGHRS and YFSETQ. Here the CDR3 DNA reads TGCGCCAGCAGCTTGGAGGGGACAGGGCGAACACCCCTCCACTTT. The encoded protein is CASSLEGTGRTPLHF.

The chain is built from TRBV18 and TRBJ2-3; 10 nucleotides match TRBD2. The trim removed 4 bases at V and 3 bases at J, leaving 4 bases unmatched. CDR3 length equals 15 residues. Germline CDR1 reads KGHSH; CDR2 reads LQKENI. The CDR3 region has the DNA TGTGCCAGCTCACTAGCGGGGGGCGAGACAGATACGCAGTATTTT. Translation gives CASSLAGGETDTQYF.

The V gene is TRBV4-1, the J gene TRBJ2-5; unclear D gene. CDR1 is MGHRA and CDR2 is YSYEKL in the germline V gene. Trimming shortened V by 4 bases and J by 5 bases, and 14 bases separated the two germline ends. The CDR3 spans 14 residues. The chain's CDR3 is CASSRGPVRETQYF. DNA of the CDR3: TGCGCCAGCAGCCGCGGACCTGTAAGGGAGACCCAGTACTTC.

The chain combines TRBV4-2 with TRBJ2-3, with TRBD2 matching over 13 bases. The CDR3 sequence is 16 residues long. Germline-derived CDR1 and CDR2 are LGHNA and YNFKEQ. J gave up 6 bases and V 1 base, and 4 bases lay outside the gene matches. CDR3 region: CASSQGLAGGTDTQYF. For the CDR3, the DNA is TGTGCCAGCAGCCAAGGACTAGCGGGGGGTACGGATACGCAGTATTTT.

The chain is built from TRBV27 and TRBJ2-7; weak D call: TRBD2 (6 bases). Trimming left V 5 bases short and J 2 bases short, with 13 bases between. This CDR3 has 14 residues. CDR1 MNHEY and CDR2 SMNVEV come from the germline V gene (reference sequence). CDR3: CASSPTGVPYEQYF. CDR3 sequence (DNA): TGTGCCAGCAGTCCAACGGGGGTCCCCTACGAGCAGTACTTC.

V usage is TRBV5-1 and J usage is TRBJ2-1, with D perhaps matching TRBD1 (5 bases). Per the germline V gene, CDR1 is SGHRS and CDR2 is YFSETQ. With 0 bases removed from V and 4 bases from J, the gap between germline ends came to 5 bases. The CDR3 extends over 13 amino acids. The DNA for the CDR3 is TGCGCCAGCAGCTTGGGACAGTACAATGAGCAGTTCTTC. Encoded protein: CASSLGQYNEQFF.

The V call is TRBV5-1, the J call TRBJ2-7, with D maybe TRBD1 (6 bases). CDR1 and CDR2 (germline): SGHRS, YFSETQ. Trimming removed 0 bases at V and 4 bases at J, with 11 bases between. The CDR3 runs 14 residues. CDR3 residues: CASSLEGGRYEQYF. CDR3 coding DNA: TGCGCCAGCAGCTTGGAAGGGGGTAGATACGAGCAGTACTTC. Drawing the rest from reference TRBV5-1 and TRBJ2-7, the complete variable domain is KAGVTQTPRYLIKTRGQQVTLSCSPISGHRSVSWYQQTPGQGLQFLFEYFSETQRNKGNFPGRFSGRQFSNSRSEMNVSTLELGDSALYLCASSLEGGRYEQYFGPGTRLTVT.

The chain has TRBV15 and TRBJ1-1; D is perhaps TRBD1 (5 bases). The CDR3 is 12 amino acids. CDR1 is LNHNV, CDR2 YYDKDF, per germline (reference sequence). CDR3 protein: CANPRGDTEAFF. The CDR3 DNA sequence: TGTGCAAACCCTAGGGGAGACACTGAAGCTTTCTTT.

The table lists this clone with a few counts. The CDR3 loop reads CASSEWTGGEQYF. The CDR3 nucleotides are TGTGCCAGCAGTGAATGGACAGGGGGCGAGCAGTACTTC. The rearrangement joins TRBV6-1 to TRBJ2-7, with 10 bases that match TRBD1. The germline V gene encodes CDR1 MNHNS and CDR2 SASEGT. CDR3 length: 13 amino acids. With 2 bases clipped from V and 6 bases from J, the junction kept 1 base outside the gene matches.

J is TRBJ2-3 and V is TRBV11-2; D unclear. V was pared by 5 bases and J by 5 bases, with 5 bases between. The CDR3 runs 11 residues. Per the germline V gene, CDR1 is SGHAT and CDR2 is FQNNGV. The chain's CDR3 is CASSVGDTQYF. Here the CDR3 DNA reads TGTGCCAGCAGCGTTGGAGATACGCAGTATTTT.

This clone was recorded a few times. This chain links TRBV5-4 with TRBJ1-6; 10 bases map to TRBD1. The germline V gene has CDR1 SGHNT and CDR2 YYREEE (reference sequence). Germline trimming cut 3 bases from V and 9 bases from J; bases unmatched to any gene: 3. The CDR3 runs to 14 residues. This CDR3 reads CASSSDRGLSPLHF. CDR3 DNA sequence: TGTGCCAGCAGCTCAGACAGGGGGCTTTCACCCCTCCACTTT. Complete variable domain (other parts from reference TRBV5-4 and TRBJ1-6): ETGVTQSPTHLIKTRGQQVTLRCSSQSGHNTVSWYQQALGQGPQFIFQYYREEENGRGNFPPRFSGLQFPNYSSELNVNALELDDSALYLCASSSDRGLSPLHFGNGTRLTVT.

The chain joins TRBV27 to TRBJ2-3, with D possibly TRBD1 on 5 matching bases. Trimming left V 3 bases short and J 5 bases short, with 12 bases between. Germline CDR1 reads MNHEY; CDR2 reads SMNVEV (reference sequence). The CDR3 sequence is 14 residues long. The CDR3 sequence: CASSLPPGKDTQYF. Written as DNA, the CDR3 is TGTGCCAGCAGTTTGCCTCCAGGGAAAGATACGCAGTATTTT.